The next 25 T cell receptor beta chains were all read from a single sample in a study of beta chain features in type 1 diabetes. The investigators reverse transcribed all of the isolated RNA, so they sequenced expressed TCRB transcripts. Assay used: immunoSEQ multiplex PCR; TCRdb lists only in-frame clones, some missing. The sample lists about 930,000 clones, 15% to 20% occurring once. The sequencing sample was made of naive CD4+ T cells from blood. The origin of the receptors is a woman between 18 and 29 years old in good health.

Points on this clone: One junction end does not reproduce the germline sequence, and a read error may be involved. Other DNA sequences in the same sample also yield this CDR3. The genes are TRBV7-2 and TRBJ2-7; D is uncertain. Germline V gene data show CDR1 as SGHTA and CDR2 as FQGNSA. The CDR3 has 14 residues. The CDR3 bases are TGCGCCAGCAGCCCCCAAGGGTTCTCCTACGAGCAGTACTTC. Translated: CASSPQGFSYEQYF.

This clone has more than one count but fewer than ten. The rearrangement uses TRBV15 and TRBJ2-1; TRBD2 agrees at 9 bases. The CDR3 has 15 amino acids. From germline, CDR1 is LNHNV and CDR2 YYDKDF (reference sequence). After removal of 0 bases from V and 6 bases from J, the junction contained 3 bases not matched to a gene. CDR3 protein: CATSRDLAGSNEQFF. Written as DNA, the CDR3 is TGTGCCACCAGCAGAGATCTAGCGGGATCCAATGAGCAGTTCTTC.

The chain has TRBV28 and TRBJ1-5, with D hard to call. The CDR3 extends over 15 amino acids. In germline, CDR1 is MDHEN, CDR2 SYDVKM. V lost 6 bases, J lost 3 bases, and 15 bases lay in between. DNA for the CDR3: TGTGCCAGCAGGCGAGGGATCAACCACAATCAGCCCCAGCATTTT. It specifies CASRRGINHNQPQHF.

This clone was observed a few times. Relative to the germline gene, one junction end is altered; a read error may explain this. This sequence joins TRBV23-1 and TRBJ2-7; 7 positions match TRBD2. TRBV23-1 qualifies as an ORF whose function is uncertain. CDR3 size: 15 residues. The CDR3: CASSGRDVPPDAISF. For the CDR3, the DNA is TGCGCCAGCAGTGGGAGGGACGTGCCGCCGGACGCCATATCCTTC.

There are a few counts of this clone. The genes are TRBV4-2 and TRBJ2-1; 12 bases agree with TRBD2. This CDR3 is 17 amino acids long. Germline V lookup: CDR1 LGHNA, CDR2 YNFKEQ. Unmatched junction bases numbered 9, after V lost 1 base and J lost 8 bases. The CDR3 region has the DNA TGTGCCAGCAGCCAAGTTGGGCTAGCGGGAGGGCCTGATGAGCAGTTCTTC. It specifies CASSQVGLAGGPDEQFF.

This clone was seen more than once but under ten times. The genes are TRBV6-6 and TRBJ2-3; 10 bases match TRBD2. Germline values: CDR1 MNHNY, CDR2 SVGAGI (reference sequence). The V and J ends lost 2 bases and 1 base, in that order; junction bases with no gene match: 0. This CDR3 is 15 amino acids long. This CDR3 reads CASSYGTSGTDTQYF. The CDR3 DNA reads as TGTGCCAGCAGTTACGGGACTAGCGGCACAGATACGCAGTATTTT.

CDR3: CASSLVGSMNTEAFF. CDR3 in DNA: TGTGCCAGCAGCTTAGTGGGCAGCATGAACACTGAAGCTTTCTTT. V is TRBV7-2 and J is TRBJ1-1; D not certain. The V end lost 1 base, the J end lost 0 bases, and 9 bases lay between the germline ends. Germline loops: CDR1 SGHTA, CDR2 FQGNSA. This CDR3 has 15 amino acids. Using reference TRBV7-2 and TRBJ1-1 for the parts outside the CDR3, the full variable domain is GAGVSQSPSNKVTEKGKDVELRCDPISGHTALYWYRQSLGQGLEFLIYFQGNSAPDKSGLPSDRFSAERTGGSVSTLTIQRTQQEDSAVYLCASSLVGSMNTEAFFGQGTRLTVV.

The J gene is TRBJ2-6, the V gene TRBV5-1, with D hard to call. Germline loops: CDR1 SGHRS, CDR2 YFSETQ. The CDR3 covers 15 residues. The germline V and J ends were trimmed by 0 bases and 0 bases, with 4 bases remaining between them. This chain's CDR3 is CASSLVNSGANVLTF. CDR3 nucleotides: TGCGCCAGCAGCTTGGTGAACTCTGGGGCCAACGTCCTGACTTTC.

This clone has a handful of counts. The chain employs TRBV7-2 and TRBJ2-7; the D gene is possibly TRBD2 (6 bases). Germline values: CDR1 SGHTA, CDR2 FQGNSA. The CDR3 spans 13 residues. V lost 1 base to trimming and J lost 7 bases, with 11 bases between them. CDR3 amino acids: CASSLGEAWEQYF. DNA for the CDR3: TGTGCCAGCAGCTTAGGGGAGGCTTGGGAGCAGTACTTC.

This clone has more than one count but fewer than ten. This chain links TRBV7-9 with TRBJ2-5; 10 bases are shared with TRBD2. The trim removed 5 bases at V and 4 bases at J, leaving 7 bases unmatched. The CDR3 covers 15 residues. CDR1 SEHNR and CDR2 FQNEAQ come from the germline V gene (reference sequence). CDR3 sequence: CASSIPLAGVETQYF. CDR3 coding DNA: TGTGCCAGCAGCATACCCCTAGCGGGAGTAGAGACCCAGTACTTC. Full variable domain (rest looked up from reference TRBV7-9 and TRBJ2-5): DTGVSQNPRHKITKRGQNVTFRCDPISEHNRLYWYRQTLGQGPEFLTYFQNEAQLEKSRLLSDRFSAERPKGSFSTLEIQRTEQGDSAMYLCASSIPLAGVETQYFGPGTRLLVL.

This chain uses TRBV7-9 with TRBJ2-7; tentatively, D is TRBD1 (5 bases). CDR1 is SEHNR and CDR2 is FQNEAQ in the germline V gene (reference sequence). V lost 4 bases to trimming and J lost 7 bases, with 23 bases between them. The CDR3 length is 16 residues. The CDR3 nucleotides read TGTGCCAGCAGCTCCAGCCGGACACTCTATTTCCAAGAGCAGTACTTC. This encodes CASSSSRTLYFQEQYF.

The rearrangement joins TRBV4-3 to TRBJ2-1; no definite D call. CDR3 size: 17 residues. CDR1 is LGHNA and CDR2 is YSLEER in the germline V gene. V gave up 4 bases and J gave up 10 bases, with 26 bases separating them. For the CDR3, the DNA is TGCGCCAGCAGCCGAAGCCAAGAATTAAGGTTAGGGTGGGAGCAGTTCTTC. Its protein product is CASSRSQELRLGWEQFF.

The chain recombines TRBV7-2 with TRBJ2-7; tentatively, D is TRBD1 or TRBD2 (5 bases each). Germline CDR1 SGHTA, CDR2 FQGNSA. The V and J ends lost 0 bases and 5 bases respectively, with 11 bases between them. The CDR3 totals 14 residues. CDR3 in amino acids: CASSLAGDSNEQYF. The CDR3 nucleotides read TGTGCCAGCAGCTTAGCGGGAGACAGCAACGAGCAGTACTTC.

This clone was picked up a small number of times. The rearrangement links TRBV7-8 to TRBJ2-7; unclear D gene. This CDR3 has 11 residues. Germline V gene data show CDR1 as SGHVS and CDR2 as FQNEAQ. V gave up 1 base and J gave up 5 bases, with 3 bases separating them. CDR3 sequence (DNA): TGTGCCAGCAGCTTAGACCACGAGCAGTACTTC. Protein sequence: CASSLDHEQYF.

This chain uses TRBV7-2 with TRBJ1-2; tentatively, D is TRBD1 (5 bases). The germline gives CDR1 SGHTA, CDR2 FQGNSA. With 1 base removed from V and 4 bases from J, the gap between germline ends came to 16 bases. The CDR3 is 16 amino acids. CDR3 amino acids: CASSLDIGFGGYGYTF. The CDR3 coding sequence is TGTGCCAGCAGCTTAGATATAGGTTTCGGGGGCTATGGCTACACCTTC.

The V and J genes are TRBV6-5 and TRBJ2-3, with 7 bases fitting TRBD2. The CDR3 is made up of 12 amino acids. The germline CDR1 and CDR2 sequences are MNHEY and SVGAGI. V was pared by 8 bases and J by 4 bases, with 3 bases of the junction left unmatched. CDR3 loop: CASLAEADTQYF. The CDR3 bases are TGTGCCAGCCTAGCGGAGGCAGATACGCAGTATTTT.

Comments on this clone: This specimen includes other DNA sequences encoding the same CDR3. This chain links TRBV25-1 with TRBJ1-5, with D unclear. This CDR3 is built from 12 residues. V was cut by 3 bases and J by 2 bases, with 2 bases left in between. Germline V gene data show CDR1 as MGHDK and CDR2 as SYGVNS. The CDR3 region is CASSEGNQPQHF. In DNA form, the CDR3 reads TGTGCCAGCAGTGAGGGCAATCAGCCCCAGCATTTT.

The CDR3 DNA follows: TGTGCCACCGCGAAGGGACAGGGTCGGAGCGCAGATACGCAGTATTTT. It encodes CATAKGQGRSADTQYF. The V gene is TRBV6-6, the J gene TRBJ2-3, with TRBD1 matching 9 bases. CDR1 is MNHNY and CDR2 is SVGAGI in the germline V gene (reference sequence). The ends lost 10 bases at V and 4 bases at J; junction bases unmatched: 15. This CDR3 contains 16 residues.

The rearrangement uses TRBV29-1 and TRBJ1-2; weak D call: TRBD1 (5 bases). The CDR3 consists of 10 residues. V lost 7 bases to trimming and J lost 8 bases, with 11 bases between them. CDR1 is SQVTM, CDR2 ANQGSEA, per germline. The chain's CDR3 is CSAGEEGYTF. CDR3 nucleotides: TGCAGCGCGGGGGAGGAAGGCTACACCTTC.

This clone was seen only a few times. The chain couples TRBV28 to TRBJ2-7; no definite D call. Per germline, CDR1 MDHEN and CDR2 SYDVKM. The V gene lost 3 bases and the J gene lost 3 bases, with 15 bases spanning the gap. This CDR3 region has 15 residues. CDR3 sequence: CASSFHGRLIYEQYF. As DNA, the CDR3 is TGTGCCAGCAGTTTCCACGGACGATTAATCTACGAGCAGTACTTC.

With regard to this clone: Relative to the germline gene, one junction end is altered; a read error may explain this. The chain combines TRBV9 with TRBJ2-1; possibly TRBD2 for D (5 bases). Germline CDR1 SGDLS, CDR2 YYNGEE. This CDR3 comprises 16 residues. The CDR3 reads CASSGGPGGPYNGQFF. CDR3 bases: TGTGCCAGCAGCGGGGGTCCTGGCGGGCCTTACAATGGGCAGTTCTTC.

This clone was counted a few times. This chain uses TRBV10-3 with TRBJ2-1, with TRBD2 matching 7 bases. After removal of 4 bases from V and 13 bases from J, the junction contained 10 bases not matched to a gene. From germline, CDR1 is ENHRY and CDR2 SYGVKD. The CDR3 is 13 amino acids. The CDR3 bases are TGTGCCATCAGTGGGGGCGAAACTAGCGATCAGTTCTTC. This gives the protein CAISGGETSDQFF.

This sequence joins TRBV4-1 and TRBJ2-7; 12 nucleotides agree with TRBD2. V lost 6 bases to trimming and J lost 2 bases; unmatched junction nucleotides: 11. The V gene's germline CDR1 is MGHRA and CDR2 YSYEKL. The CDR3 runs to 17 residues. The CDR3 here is CASRRLAGDLSPYEQYF. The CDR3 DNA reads TGCGCCAGCAGGAGACTAGCGGGAGATCTCTCCCCCTACGAGCAGTACTTC.

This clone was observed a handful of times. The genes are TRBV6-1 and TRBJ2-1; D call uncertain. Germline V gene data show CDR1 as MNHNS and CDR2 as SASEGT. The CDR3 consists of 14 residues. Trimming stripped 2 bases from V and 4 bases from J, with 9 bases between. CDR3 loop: CASSETALYNEQFF. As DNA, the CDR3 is TGTGCCAGCAGTGAAACGGCTCTATACAATGAGCAGTTCTTC.

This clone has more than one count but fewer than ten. CDR3 nucleotide sequence: TGTGCCAGCAGCTCAGCGGGAACGAACACCGGGGAGCTGTTTTTT. Translated, it gives CASSSAGTNTGELFF. The genes are TRBV7-3 and TRBJ2-2; 7 bases line up with TRBD2. Germline CDR1 SGHTA, CDR2 FQGTGA. The V gene end was trimmed by 4 bases and the J gene end by 0 bases; junction bases not matched to a gene: 2. The CDR3 is made up of 15 amino acids. Together with reference TRBV7-3 and TRBJ2-2, the CDR3 gives the full variable domain: GAGVSQTPSNKVTEKGKYVELRCDPISGHTALYWYRQSLGQGPEFLIYFQGTGAADDSGLPNDRFFAVRPEGSVSTLKIQRTERGDSAVYLCASSSAGTNTGELFFGEGSRLTVL.